One sample yielded the 24 T cell receptor beta chains listed below, sequenced in a study of shared clonotypes between healthy human individuals. Naive-designated CD8 cells lacked CD45RO, were positively enriched for CCR7, and omitted terminally differentiated effector memory CD45RA+ cells. Only in-frame clones appear in the TCRdb table, and some are missing; sequencing was by immunoSEQ multiplex PCR. This table has roughly 2.1 million clones, about 92% appearing once. Sequencing input: naive CD8+ T cells from PBMCs. These receptors all come from a man aged 18 to 30 in good health. Some clones in this sample may be carry-over from other donors' samples.

Only one count was recorded for this clone. V usage is TRBV6-6 and J usage is TRBJ2-7, with D tentatively TRBD2 (6 bases). Trimming cost V 6 bases and J 3 bases, with 12 bases left between them. The germline V gene has CDR1 MNHNY and CDR2 SVGAGI (reference sequence). The CDR3 runs 13 residues. The CDR3 sequence is CASRPEGHYEQYF. The CDR3 nucleotides are TGTGCCAGCAGGCCGGAGGGTCACTACGAGCAGTACTTC.

The chain couples TRBV15 to TRBJ1-1; no clear D. The CDR3 length is 14 residues. V lost 1 base to trimming and J lost 5 bases, with 11 bases between them. Germline V gene data show CDR1 as LNHNV and CDR2 as YYDKDF (reference sequence). CDR3 bases: TGTGCCACCAGCAGAGTTACGGGAGGGACTGAAGCTTTCTTT. As protein: CATSRVTGGTEAFF.

This chain joins TRBV5-1 and TRBJ2-1, with 9 bases that match TRBD2. The CDR3 runs to 14 residues. The V gene's germline CDR1 is SGHRS and CDR2 YFSETQ. Trimming at V came to 1 base and at J to 6 bases, leaving 2 bases not matched to a gene. The CDR3 DNA reads TGCGCCAGCAGCTTGACTAGCGGGCTCAATGAGCAGTTCTTC. This encodes CASSLTSGLNEQFF.

The sample holds a few counts of this clone. CDR3 sequence (DNA): TGTGCCAGCAAGAACCTGACAGGGATGGGGAACACTGAAGCTTTCTTT. It encodes CASKNLTGMGNTEAFF. The chain joins TRBV28 to TRBJ1-1; 7 bases fit TRBD1. The CDR3 totals 16 residues. The germline CDR1 and CDR2 sequences are MDHEN and SYDVKM. The J segment lost 1 base and the V segment lost 7 bases, leaving 12 bases of the junction unmatched.

As for this clone: This may be a read error: a much more frequent sequence differs by one nucleotide. This chain connects TRBV5-8 to TRBJ2-1; no firm D call. CDR3 size: 10 residues. Germline lookup yields CDR1 SGHTS and CDR2 YDEGEE. Trimming took off 2 bases at V and 7 bases at J, with 1 base between the two ends. CDR3 sequence reads: CASSFNEQFF. The CDR3 DNA reads as TGTGCCAGCAGCTTTAATGAGCAGTTCTTC.

The chain employs TRBV5-1 and TRBJ2-1; 11 nucleotides align to TRBD2. Germline V gene lookup returns CDR1 SGHRS and CDR2 YFSETQ. Losses at the gene ends were 6 bases for V and 8 bases for J; bases not matched to a gene: 4. CDR3 length: 13 residues. The CDR3 region has the DNA TGCGCCAGCACTGGACTAGCGGGTCATGAGCAGTTCTTC. This encodes CASTGLAGHEQFF.

The chain employs TRBV4-3 and TRBJ2-7; maybe TRBD1 (8 bases). Germline V gene sequence: CDR1 LGHNA, CDR2 YSLEER. This CDR3 has 15 amino acids. V was pared by 4 bases and J by 3 bases, with 16 bases between. CDR3 protein: CASSPRGTGLYEQYF. The CDR3 coding sequence is TGCGCCAGCAGCCCGCGGGGGACAGGACTCTACGAGCAGTACTTC.

The rearrangement uses TRBV23-1 and TRBJ2-7; D not resolved. TRBV23-1 is labeled an ORF, and its function is uncertain. CDR3 length equals 16 residues. The V end lost 4 bases, the J end lost 6 bases, and 22 bases lay between the germline ends. The chain's CDR3 is CASSPPRAVLHCEQYF. The CDR3 bases are TGCGCCAGCAGTCCCCCCCGGGCCGTCCTCCACTGCGAGCAGTACTTC.

In DNA, the CDR3 is TGTGCCAGCAGGGCTAGCGGGAGCGCCTACAATGAGCAGTTCTTC. Protein sequence: CASRASGSAYNEQFF. The chain links TRBV2 to TRBJ2-1; the match to TRBD2 covers 10 bases. Germline trimming cut 6 bases from V and 2 bases from J; bases unmatched to any gene: 4. This CDR3 spans 15 amino acids. The V gene's germline CDR1 is SNHLY and CDR2 FYNNEI. Full variable domain (rest looked up from reference TRBV2 and TRBJ2-1): EPEVTQTPSHQVTQMGQEVILRCVPISNHLYFYWYRQILGQKVEFLVSFYNNEISEKSEIFDDQFSVERPDGSNFTLKIRSTKLEDSAMYFCASRASGSAYNEQFFGPGTRLTVL.

The chain couples TRBV28 to TRBJ2-7; TRBD1 aligns across 9 bases. V lost 4 bases and J lost 9; bases outside the gene matches: 10. The CDR3 is 14 residues long. Germline loops: CDR1 MDHEN, CDR2 SYDVKM. CDR3 in amino acids: CASSSGYPGQGQYF. The CDR3 DNA sequence: TGTGCCAGCAGTTCCGGGTATCCGGGACAGGGGCAGTACTTC.

The rearrangement joins TRBV4-3 to TRBJ2-7; TRBD1 matches 7 bases. The CDR3 extends over 14 amino acids. Germline V CDR1 and CDR2: LGHNA, YSLEER. The trim removed 0 bases at V and 5 bases at J, leaving 4 bases unmatched. DNA for the CDR3: TGCGCCAGCAGCCAAGACCAGGGGGTCAACGAGCAGTACTTC. Encoded protein: CASSQDQGVNEQYF.

The chain couples TRBV27 to TRBJ2-1; D may be TRBD1 (6 bases). The CDR3 has 14 residues. V shed 3 bases and J shed 14 bases, with 20 bases lying between them. Germline V lookup: CDR1 MNHEY, CDR2 SMNVEV (reference sequence). Here the CDR3 reads CASSFDLGEQGEFF. The CDR3 bases are TGTGCCAGCAGTTTTGACCTCGGGGAACAGGGCGAGTTCTTC.

The genes are TRBV11-2 and TRBJ2-2; TRBD2 is a possible D gene (5 bases). Trimming stripped 5 bases from V and 3 bases from J, with 13 bases between. CDR1 SGHAT and CDR2 FQNNGV come from the germline V gene. There are 15 residues in the CDR3. DNA for the CDR3: TGTGCCAGCAGCCCCGGAGGTCGGGACACCGGGGAGCTGTTTTTT. Protein product: CASSPGGRDTGELFF. The variable domain in full, with the rest retrieved from reference TRBV11-2 and TRBJ2-2, is EAGVAQSPRYKIIEKRQSVAFWCNPISGHATLYWYQQILGQGPKLLIQFQNNGVVDDSQLPKDRFSAERLKGVDSTLKIQPAKLEDSAVYLCASSPGGRDTGELFFGEGSRLTVL.

This clone was seen only a few times. The chain employs TRBV30 and TRBJ1-1; D ambiguous. The CDR3 covers 14 residues. The V and J ends lost 2 bases and 6 bases respectively, with 16 bases between them. Germline assignment: CDR1 GTSNPN and CDR2 SVGIG (reference sequence). The CDR3 loop reads CAWSSGRGWAEAFF. DNA for the CDR3: TGTGCCTGGAGTTCGGGTCGAGGGTGGGCTGAAGCTTTCTTT. The full variable domain, in which reference TRBV30 and TRBJ1-1 provide the parts outside the CDR3, is SQTIHQWPATLVQPVGSPLSLECTVEGTSNPNLYWYRQAAGRGLQLLFYSVGIGQISSEVPQNLSASRPQDRQFILSSKKLLLSDSGFYLCAWSSGRGWAEAFFGQGTRLTVV.

CDR3 bases: TGCAGCGTAGAGGGACTAGCGGGAGACGCAGATACGCAGTATTTT. Encoded protein: CSVEGLAGDADTQYF. The chain is built from TRBV29-1 and TRBJ2-3, with 14 bases that match TRBD2. Germline assignment: CDR1 SQVTM and CDR2 ANQGSEA. V lost 6 bases, J lost 4 bases, and 6 bases stayed unmatched. This CDR3 is built from 15 residues.

As concerns this clone: Other DNA variants within this sample encode the same CDR3. The chain joins TRBV7-9 to TRBJ2-7, with unresolved D. Germline CDR1 is SEHNR and CDR2 is FQNEAQ (reference sequence). The CDR3 loop spans 12 amino acids. Trimming removed 4 bases from V and 4 bases from J, with 8 bases in between. The CDR3 DNA reads as TGTGCCAGCAGCTCTTCACCATACGAGCAGTACTTC. Its translation is CASSSSPYEQYF.

Written as DNA, the CDR3 is TGTGCCAGCAGACAACACGGACTAGCGGGAGGGCTGGGTGAGCAGTTCTTC. As protein: CASRQHGLAGGLGEQFF. The chain links TRBV27 to TRBJ2-1, with 15 bases fitting TRBD2. V was pared by 6 bases and J by 9 bases, with 12 bases of the junction left unmatched. The CDR3 has 17 amino acids. Germline V CDR1 and CDR2: MNHEY, SMNVEV (reference sequence).

This rearrangement joins TRBV7-9 to TRBJ2-3; D is unresolved. The germline gives CDR1 SEHNR, CDR2 FQNEAQ (reference sequence). This CDR3 comprises 13 residues. V gave up 5 bases and J gave up 2 bases, with 8 bases separating them. The CDR3 sequence: CASSTPNTDTQYF. In nucleotides, the CDR3 is TGTGCCAGCAGCACCCCCAACACAGATACGCAGTATTTT.

This clone turned up a few times. V gene TRBV5-1 combines with J gene TRBJ2-1; TRBD2 aligns across 10 bases. The CDR3 is 15 residues long. Trimming took 4 bases from V and 3 from J; bases not matched to a gene: 4. The V gene's germline CDR1 is SGHRS and CDR2 YFSETQ. This CDR3 is CASSISGRHYNEQFF. CDR3 bases: TGCGCCAGCAGCATTAGCGGGAGGCACTACAATGAGCAGTTCTTC.

The chain recombines TRBV27 with TRBJ1-1, with D tentatively TRBD1 (6 bases). V was shortened by 5 bases and J by 1 base, with 14 bases between the two germline ends. The CDR3 spans 15 residues. Germline loops: CDR1 MNHEY, CDR2 SMNVEV (reference sequence). CDR3 protein: CASSPHDRSNTEAFF. Here the CDR3 DNA reads TGTGCCAGCAGTCCGCACGACAGGTCGAACACTGAAGCTTTCTTT.

This rearrangement joins TRBV5-1 to TRBJ2-4; TRBD2 aligns across 10 bases. V shed 4 bases, J shed 0 bases, and the junction held 4 bases outside the gene matches. The CDR3 has 16 amino acids. CDR1 is SGHRS and CDR2 is YFSETQ in the germline V gene. CDR3 sequence: CASSPLAGLAKNIQYF. The CDR3 nucleotides read TGCGCCAGCAGCCCACTAGCGGGACTAGCCAAAAACATTCAGTACTTC.

This chain links TRBV7-3 with TRBJ2-1; the D gene is possibly TRBD2 (5 bases). The ends were cut back, 3 bases at V and 5 bases at J, with 17 bases in the middle. The CDR3 totals 16 residues. The V gene's germline CDR1 is SGHTA and CDR2 FQGTGA. The DNA for the CDR3 is TGTGCCAGCAGCTTCGGTCTAGCAGAACCAAACAATGAGCAGTTCTTC. Its translation: CASSFGLAEPNNEQFF.

The chain has TRBV7-9 and TRBJ2-1; D ambiguous. The CDR3 consists of 13 residues. Germline assignment: CDR1 SEHNR and CDR2 FQNEAQ (reference sequence). V lost 4 bases and J 3 bases, leaving 7 bases between the germline ends. CDR3 in DNA: TGTGCCAGCAGCTCCCCGGGCTACAATGAGCAGTTCTTC. Amino acid sequence: CASSSPGYNEQFF.

The CDR3 region has the DNA TGTGCCAGCAGTTTAACGGCCCATCAGCCCCAGCATTTT. Protein sequence: CASSLTAHQPQHF. The V call is TRBV27, the J call TRBJ1-5; D ambiguous. The CDR3 contains 13 residues. CDR1 is MNHEY and CDR2 is SMNVEV in the germline V gene (reference sequence). V was cut by 2 bases and J by 5 bases, with 7 bases left in between.